These 29 T cell receptor beta chains originate from one sample sequenced in a study of blood T cells in healthy people across ages. Alongside a J-beta primer mix, a sample-barcoded 5' primer served in a second PCR lasting roughly 7 to 12 cycles. TCRdb analysed the 5' RACE reads with MiXCR anew, one entry per CDR3 protein. This sample has more than 700,000 distinct CDR3 sequences, with roughly 53% found just once. The sample consisted of blood. Every receptor here comes from a man aged 80 or over in good health.

This clonotype was counted between two and nine times. The rearrangement links TRBV4-1 to TRBJ2-7; D is undetermined. This CDR3 has 14 residues. V was cut by 4 bases and J by 1 base, with 11 bases left in between. CDR1 is MGHRA and CDR2 is YSYEKL in the germline V gene. CDR3: CASSPATKSYEQYF. The CDR3 DNA reads as TGCGCCAGCAGCCCAGCGACCAAATCCTACGAGCAGTACTTC.

This clonotype was picked up one time. The V call is TRBV24-1, the J call TRBJ2-7; 11 positions agree with TRBD1. TRBJ2-5 matches the DNA end more closely, so the J call is doubtful. Germline values: CDR1 KGHDR, CDR2 SFDVKD. This CDR3 spans 15 amino acids. CDR3 sequence reads: CATSDRTGGLETQYF. The CDR3 DNA reads as TGTGCCACCAGTGACCGGACAGGGGGCTTAGAGACCCAGTACTTC.

Only one count was recorded for this clonotype. This chain connects TRBV9 to TRBJ2-1; 7 bases are shared with TRBD2. The length of the CDR3 is 14 residues. With 4 bases clipped from V and 9 bases from J, the junction kept 10 bases outside the gene matches. Germline V lookup: CDR1 SGDLS, CDR2 YYNGEE. CDR3 bases: TGTGCCAGCAGCCCCCTGGGGGGAGGGTCTGAGCAGTTCTTC. Translated, it gives CASSPLGGGSEQFF. Looking up the rest from reference TRBV9 and TRBJ2-1 gives the full variable domain: DSGVTQTPKHLITATGQRVTLRCSPRSGDLSVYWYQQSLDQGLQFLIQYYNGEERAKGNILERFSAQQFPDLHSELNLSSLELGDSALYFCASSPLGGGSEQFFGPGTRLTVL.

The rearrangement links TRBV29-1 to TRBJ1-2; no clear D gene. There are 13 residues in the CDR3. Germline CDR1 reads SQVTM; CDR2 reads ANQGSEA. V was shortened by 7 bases and J by 2 bases, with 14 bases between the two germline ends. The CDR3 region is CSADFRGNYGYTF. The CDR3 DNA is TGCAGCGCCGATTTCCGTGGAAACTATGGCTACACCTTC.

The rearrangement joins TRBV20-1 to TRBJ2-7; D is unresolved. This CDR3 contains 13 residues. Germline CDR1 and CDR2: DFQATT and SNEGSKA (reference sequence). Deletions cut 3 bases from V and 3 bases from J, with 12 bases between. The CDR3 bases are TGCAGTGCTAGGGATAGGGCCTACTACGAGCAGTACTTC. It codes for CSARDRAYYEQYF.

V usage is TRBV29-1 and J usage is TRBJ2-3, with TRBD2 as a possible D gene (6 bases). The CDR3 totals 11 residues. Germline V gene sequence: CDR1 SQVTM, CDR2 ANQGSEA. The V end lost 0 bases, the J end lost 14 bases, and 12 bases lay between the germline ends. The CDR3 sequence is CSVEEGLPRYF. The DNA for the CDR3 is TGCAGCGTTGAAGAGGGACTTCCGCGGTATTTT.

This clonotype was observed a handful of times. The rearrangement uses TRBV5-1 and TRBJ2-5, with TRBD1 identical over 7 bases. Germline V gene lookup returns CDR1 SGHRS and CDR2 YFSETQ. V lost 4 bases, J lost 2 bases, and 8 bases stayed unmatched. The CDR3 has 15 amino acids. The CDR3 loop is CASSTRQGRQETQYF. The CDR3 DNA is TGCGCCAGCAGCACGAGACAGGGACGGCAAGAGACCCAGTACTTC. The complete variable domain, with remaining parts taken from reference TRBV5-1 and TRBJ2-5, reads KAGVTQTPRYLIKTRGQQVTLSCSPISGHRSVSWYQQTPGQGLQFLFEYFSETQRNKGNFPGRFSGRQFSNSRSEMNVSTLELGDSALYLCASSTRQGRQETQYFGPGTRLLVL.

The chain uses TRBV28 and TRBJ2-6; D is unclear. The V and J ends lost 6 bases and 0 bases respectively, with 15 bases between them. The CDR3 has 17 residues. Germline values: CDR1 MDHEN, CDR2 SYDVKM. The CDR3 sequence: CASSQTRWGSGANVLTF. The DNA of the CDR3 is TGTGCCAGCAGCCAGACCCGTTGGGGCTCTGGGGCCAACGTCCTGACTTTC.

This chain links TRBV28 with TRBJ2-1, with TRBD1 as a possible D gene (6 bases). With 0 bases removed from V and 0 bases from J, the gap between germline ends came to 21 bases. This CDR3 has 20 residues. CDR1 is MDHEN and CDR2 is SYDVKM in the germline V gene. In DNA form, the CDR3 reads TGTGCCAGCAGTTTATGGGGGGCCATGAGGGACCCGAGCTCCTACAATGAGCAGTTCTTC. As protein: CASSLWGAMRDPSSYNEQFF.

This clonotype has more than one count but fewer than ten. V gene TRBV5-5 combines with J gene TRBJ2-5; possibly TRBD1 for D (6 bases). CDR1 is SGHKS and CDR2 is YYEKEE in the germline V gene (reference sequence). The V gene lost 3 bases and the J gene lost 1 base, with 13 bases spanning the gap. The CDR3 spans 15 residues. CDR3 region: CASSSHGTPQETQYF. The CDR3 region has the DNA TGTGCCAGCAGCTCACATGGGACACCCCAAGAGACCCAGTACTTC.

This clonotype was found a few times. The chain combines TRBV28 with TRBJ2-4, with D unclear. The DNA end is a closer match to TRBJ2-7, so the J assignment may be wrong. CDR1 is MDHEN, CDR2 SYDVKM, per germline. This CDR3 spans 14 amino acids. In DNA, the CDR3 is TGTGCCAGCAGTCCCCCCCCATGGGCCTACGAGCAGTACTTC. This codes for CASSPPPWAYEQYF.

The rearrangement joins TRBV6-5 to TRBJ2-1; 7 bases align to TRBD2. The germline V gene encodes CDR1 MNHEY and CDR2 SVGAGI. After removal of 5 bases from V and 4 bases from J, the junction contained 8 bases not matched to a gene. The CDR3 is 15 amino acids. Here the CDR3 reads CASSPSAGEYNEQFF. In nucleotides, the CDR3 is TGTGCCAGCAGTCCTTCGGCGGGAGAGTACAATGAGCAGTTCTTC.

The chain uses TRBV20-1 and TRBJ1-2; D ambiguous. V was trimmed by 3 bases and J by 8 bases, leaving 19 bases between them. The CDR3 sequence is 14 residues long. In germline, CDR1 is DFQATT, CDR2 SNEGSKA (reference sequence). The CDR3 is CSASHPNLSRGYTF. CDR3 coding DNA: TGCAGTGCTAGTCATCCCAACCTCAGCCGGGGCTACACCTTC.

This clonotype was observed a handful of times. This chain uses TRBV12-3 or TRBV12-4 with TRBJ1-2; TRBD1 matches 10 bases. The CDR3 has 13 residues. V trimming: 5 bases; J trimming: 8 bases; junction bases outside the gene matches: 5. CDR3 bases: TGTGCCAGCAGTCATTGGGACAGGGGCGGCTACACCTTC. Protein: CASSHWDRGGYTF.

Many counts were recorded for this clonotype. The chain carries TRBV29-1 and TRBJ2-5; no definite D call. Per the germline V gene, CDR1 is SQVTM and CDR2 is ANQGSEA. The CDR3 extends over 12 amino acids. Trimming stripped 6 bases from V and 0 bases from J, with 8 bases between. CDR3 DNA sequence: TGCAGCGTGGGGATAGACCAAGAGACCCAGTACTTC. Translated, it gives CSVGIDQETQYF.

The chain employs TRBV5-1 and TRBJ2-1; 11 bases map to TRBD2. The V and J ends lost 0 bases and 6 bases, in that order; junction bases with no gene match: 8. Per the germline V gene, CDR1 is SGHRS and CDR2 is YFSETQ. This CDR3 has 17 amino acids. CDR3 region: CASSLVLAGGLGNEQFF. CDR3 nucleotides: TGCGCCAGCAGCTTGGTGCTAGCGGGAGGATTGGGCAATGAGCAGTTCTTC.

This chain uses TRBV6-4 with TRBJ2-1; D is perhaps TRBD1 or TRBD2 (5 bases each). The CDR3 extends over 15 amino acids. V was shortened by 5 bases and J by 3 bases, with 14 bases between the two germline ends. CDR1 MRHNA and CDR2 SNTAGT come from the germline V gene. CDR3 nucleotide sequence: TGTGCCAGCAGTTCCGGGTGGGGGAACTACAATGAGCAGTTCTTC. Protein: CASSSGWGNYNEQFF.

This clonotype was found once. This chain joins TRBV6-5 and TRBJ2-6, with no clear D. V lost 0 bases to trimming and J lost 0 bases, with 15 bases between them. This CDR3 spans 19 amino acids. Germline CDR1 MNHEY, CDR2 SVGAGI. The CDR3 region has the DNA TGTGCCAGCAGTTACTCGCGGTTCCTGGAGTCCTCTGGGGCCAACGTCCTGACTTTC. This translates into CASSYSRFLESSGANVLTF.

This sequence joins TRBV7-2 and TRBJ2-5, with 7 bases matching TRBD2. This CDR3 has 14 residues. CDR1 SGHTA and CDR2 FQGNSA come from the germline V gene. V was clipped by 8 bases and J by 5 bases; unmatched bases: 11. CDR3 sequence: CASSGSGGRETQYF. In DNA form, the CDR3 reads TGTGCCAGCTCGGGGTCCGGGGGGAGGGAGACCCAGTACTTC.

This clonotype was counted between two and nine times. This chain connects TRBV6-1 to TRBJ2-4; D gene ambiguous. V lost 8 bases and J 0 bases, leaving 8 bases between the germline ends. Germline loops: CDR1 MNHNS, CDR2 SASEGT. The CDR3 runs 13 residues. CDR3 coding DNA: TGTGCCAGCGGGCAGGTAGCCAAAAACATTCAGTACTTC. It translates to CASGQVAKNIQYF.

The genes are TRBV6-5 and TRBJ2-1; 7 nucleotides agree with TRBD2. With 1 base clipped from V and 7 bases from J, the junction kept 7 bases outside the gene matches. Germline V gene sequence: CDR1 MNHEY, CDR2 SVGAGI. The CDR3 is 15 residues long. The CDR3, as DNA: TGTGCCAGCAGTTACTATTGGCGGGAGAAGAATGAGCAGTTCTTC. It encodes CASSYYWREKNEQFF.

V gene TRBV5-1 combines with J gene TRBJ1-2; D might be TRBD1 (5 bases). Trimming left V 5 bases short and J 4 bases short, with 15 bases between. The CDR3 sequence is 14 residues long. The germline V gene has CDR1 SGHRS and CDR2 YFSETQ. CDR3 in amino acids: CASSPPGGTYGYTF. The CDR3 nucleotides are TGCGCCAGCAGTCCACCCGGGGGAACCTATGGCTACACCTTC.

This clonotype has more than one count but fewer than ten. The chain joins TRBV6-6 to TRBJ2-3; perhaps TRBD1 as D (5 bases). CDR3 length equals 13 residues. Germline V gene lookup returns CDR1 MNHNY and CDR2 SVGAGI (reference sequence). The CDR3: CTLGPSSGDTQYF. DNA for the CDR3: TGTACCCTGGGGCCCTCCTCGGGAGATACGCAGTATTTT.

J is TRBJ1-2 and V is TRBV6-1; TRBD1 matches at 7 bases. The trim removed 11 bases at V and 2 bases at J, leaving 11 bases unmatched. The CDR3 contains 14 residues. Germline CDR1 MNHNS, CDR2 SASEGT. CDR3 DNA: TGTGCCGGACGGTACGGGACAGAAAACTATGGCTACACCTTC. Translating it yields CAGRYGTENYGYTF.

This chain connects TRBV27 to TRBJ1-5; TRBD1 might be the D (5 bases). CDR1 MNHEY and CDR2 SMNVEV come from the germline V gene (reference sequence). Trimming took 1 base from V and 2 from J, leaving 6 bases between them. The length of the CDR3 is 14 residues. Here the CDR3 reads CASSLFRGNQPQHF. CDR3 sequence (DNA): TGTGCCAGCAGTTTATTCAGGGGCAATCAGCCCCAGCATTTT.

The V call is TRBV5-1, the J call TRBJ1-5; possibly TRBD1 for D (5 bases). The V and J ends lost 4 bases and 2 bases respectively, with 10 bases between them. Germline CDR1 is SGHRS and CDR2 is YFSETQ. CDR3 length: 14 amino acids. The CDR3 sequence: CASSPWGGNQPQHF. In DNA form, the CDR3 reads TGCGCCAGCAGCCCGTGGGGGGGCAATCAGCCCCAGCATTTT. Filled out from reference TRBV5-1 and TRBJ1-5, the complete variable domain reads KAGVTQTPRYLIKTRGQQVTLSCSPISGHRSVSWYQQTPGQGLQFLFEYFSETQRNKGNFPGRFSGRQFSNSRSEMNVSTLELGDSALYLCASSPWGGNQPQHFGDGTRLSIL.

The rearrangement joins TRBV20-1 to TRBJ1-1; D not certain. Germline assignment: CDR1 DFQATT and CDR2 SNEGSKA (reference sequence). The length of the CDR3 is 13 residues. V was cut by 3 bases and J by 2 bases, with 10 bases left in between. The CDR3, as DNA: TGCAGTGCTAGTTTACCATCTAACACTGAAGCTTTCTTT. Amino acid sequence: CSASLPSNTEAFF.

The genes are TRBV20-1 and TRBJ1-4; D call uncertain. CDR1 DFQATT and CDR2 SNEGSKA come from the germline V gene (reference sequence). CDR3 size: 15 residues. Between the trimmed V and J ends, which lost 0 bases and 8 bases, there was a span of 16 bases. The chain's CDR3 is CSARDWESLGEKLFF. The CDR3 region has the DNA TGCAGTGCTAGAGATTGGGAGAGTCTAGGCGAAAAACTGTTTTTT.

CDR3 residues: CASSKVGQHKNIQYF. The CDR3, as DNA: TGTGCCAGCAGCAAAGTAGGGCAGCACAAAAACATTCAGTACTTC. The gene calls are TRBV21-1 and TRBJ2-4. TRBV21-1 is deemed a pseudogene. The CDR3 is made up of 15 amino acids.